This T cell receptor beta chain originates from a study of identical twins. Study-wide results and caveats: In beta out-of-frame sequences, the excess sharing between twins was weaker. Cross-sectional statistics underpinned the conclusions; the same donors were not followed. Cord blood beta clonotypes present at high abundance carried fewer insertions; no such pattern appeared in memory repertoires. Models underpredicted monozygotic twin sharing of out-of-frame TCR alpha.

TCRdb passed the 5' RACE reads through MiXCR, listing each CDR3 protein once. Of just under 550,000 distinct CDR3 sequences detected, roughly 15% appear once; the ten largest clones hold roughly 0.46%. With regard to this clonotype: What it binds is not known.

Germline V gene lookup returns CDR1 SGHTA and CDR2 FQGTGA. This CDR3 contains 17 residues. J gave up 7 bases and V 3 bases, and 14 bases lay outside the gene matches. Separately, the same data were catalogued under a study of yellow fever vaccine responses in identical twins.

This TCR derives from a woman under 30 in good health. Sequencing used CD4+ T cells sorted from blood. The J gene is TRBJ2-1, the V gene TRBV7-3; 8 positions agree with TRBD2. The CDR3 DNA reads as TGTGCCAGCAGCTTGGTCCCTCTAAGCGGGAGTATGAATGAGCAGTTCTTC. Translation gives CASSLVPLSGSMNEQFF.